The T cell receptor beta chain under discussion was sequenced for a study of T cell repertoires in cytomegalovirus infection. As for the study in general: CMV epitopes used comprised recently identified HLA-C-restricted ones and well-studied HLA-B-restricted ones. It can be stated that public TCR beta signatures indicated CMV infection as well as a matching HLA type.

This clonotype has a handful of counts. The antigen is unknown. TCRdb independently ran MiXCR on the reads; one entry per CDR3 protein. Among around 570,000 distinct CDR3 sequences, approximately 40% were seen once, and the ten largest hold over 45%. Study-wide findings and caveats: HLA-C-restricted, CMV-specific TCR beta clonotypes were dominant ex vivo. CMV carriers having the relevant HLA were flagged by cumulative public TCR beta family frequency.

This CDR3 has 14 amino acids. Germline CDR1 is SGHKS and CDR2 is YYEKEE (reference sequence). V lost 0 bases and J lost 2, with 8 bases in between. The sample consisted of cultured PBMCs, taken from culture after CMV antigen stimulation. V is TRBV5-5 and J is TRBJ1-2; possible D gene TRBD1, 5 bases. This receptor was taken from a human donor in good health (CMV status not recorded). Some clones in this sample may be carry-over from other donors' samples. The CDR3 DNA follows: TGTGCCAGCAGCTTGGCCGGGGGAAACTATGGCTACACCTTC. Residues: CASSLAGGNYGYTF.